This entry lists 15 T cell receptor beta chains sequenced from one sample in a study of long-term antiretroviral therapy in people with HIV. The libraries were made with immunoSEQ v3.0 at survey level. Some clones are missing from TCRdb's copy, which holds only in-frame ones; the method was immunoSEQ multiplex PCR. The top ten clones hold 3.5% to 5.5% of a sample with 32,000 or so clones, approximately 85% of them seen once. The starting material was unsorted PBMCs, obtained 3.3 years after starting antiretroviral therapy. These receptors all stem from a man aged 18 to 29 with HIV.

This clone was observed a few times. The V call is TRBV27, the J call TRBJ2-7; 10 bases agree with TRBD1. CDR3 length equals 18 residues. Germline V gives CDR1 MNHEY, CDR2 SMNVEV (reference sequence). V lost 0 bases to trimming and J lost 0 bases; unmatched junction nucleotides: 8. In DNA form, the CDR3 reads TGTGCCAGCAGTTTATCCCTGGGACAGGGGAGAGGCTCCTACGAGCAGTACTTC. Its protein is CASSLSLGQGRGSYEQYF.

The rearrangement links TRBV6-6 to TRBJ1-1; weak D call: TRBD1 (5 bases). Trimming pared 4 bases from V and 4 bases from J, leaving 19 bases between. This CDR3 is 16 amino acids long. Germline CDR1 MNHNY, CDR2 SVGAGI (reference sequence). The CDR3 bases are TGTGCCAGCAGTTCCTCGCCGGGGGGGGGAGGCACTGAAGCTTTCTTT. This gives the protein CASSSSPGGGGTEAFF.

Here the CDR3 DNA reads TGTGCCAGCAGACCCGGGACTAGCGGCTACAATGAGCAGTTCTTC. Residues: CASRPGTSGYNEQFF. The rearrangement uses TRBV7-2 and TRBJ2-1; 11 bases map to TRBD2. The CDR3 contains 15 residues. The germline V gene encodes CDR1 SGHTA and CDR2 FQGNSA. V trimming: 6 bases; J trimming: 3 bases; junction bases outside the gene matches: 4. Combining the CDR3 with reference TRBV7-2 and TRBJ2-1 gives the whole variable domain GAGVSQSPSNKVTEKGKDVELRCDPISGHTALYWYRQSLGQGLEFLIYFQGNSAPDKSGLPSDRFSAERTGGSVSTLTIQRTQQEDSAVYLCASRPGTSGYNEQFFGPGTRLTVL.

The CDR3 region is CASSPGSTGTAFF. CDR3 sequence (DNA): TGTGCCAGCAGCCCGGGCTCGACAGGGACGGCTTTCTTT. The chain couples TRBV11-2 to TRBJ1-1; TRBD1 matches 7 bases. The CDR3 is made up of 13 amino acids. Germline V gives CDR1 SGHAT, CDR2 FQNNGV. The V segment lost 5 bases and the J segment 11 bases; nucleotides outside the gene matches: 11.

The chain has TRBV12-5 and TRBJ2-1, with D perhaps given as TRBD1 or TRBD2 (5 bases each). The CDR3 spans 15 residues. Germline V lookup: CDR1 LGHNT, CDR2 FRNRAP. The germline V and J ends were trimmed by 5 bases and 6 bases, with 17 bases remaining between them. Here the CDR3 reads CASGPGTIAVNEQFF. CDR3 sequence (DNA): TGTGCTAGTGGTCCAGGGACGATCGCCGTCAATGAGCAGTTCTTC.

Here the CDR3 reads CASSATGLNTEAFF. In DNA, the CDR3 is TGTGCCAGCAGTGCCACAGGATTGAACACTGAAGCTTTCTTT. V and J are TRBV25-1 and TRBJ1-1, with a tentative D call TRBD1 (5 bases). There are 14 residues in the CDR3. The V gene's germline CDR1 is MGHDK and CDR2 SYGVNS. V was trimmed by 4 bases and J by 0 bases, leaving 9 bases between them.

V and J are TRBV2 and TRBJ1-3; unclear D gene. Germline V gene lookup returns CDR1 SNHLY and CDR2 FYNNEI. Deletions cut 3 bases from V and 6 bases from J, with 9 bases between. The CDR3 contains 13 residues. CDR3: CASSDRAENTIYF. CDR3 sequence (DNA): TGTGCCAGCAGTGATAGGGCAGAAAACACCATATATTTT.

This chain uses TRBV5-1 with TRBJ1-1, with D perhaps TRBD1 (5 bases). Per the germline V gene, CDR1 is SGHRS and CDR2 is YFSETQ. V gave up 0 bases and J gave up 8 bases, with 14 bases separating them. The CDR3 is 14 amino acids. The CDR3 DNA reads as TGCGCCAGCAGCTTGGGACGGGGGTCCCGGGAAGCTTTCTTT. It encodes CASSLGRGSREAFF.

This chain uses TRBV6-1 with TRBJ1-5, with no clear D. CDR3 length equals 13 residues. V shed 3 bases and J shed 7 bases, with 10 bases lying between them. Germline V gene data show CDR1 as MNHNS and CDR2 as SASEGT. The CDR3 spells CASSEGRPQPQHF. The CDR3 coding sequence is TGTGCCAGCAGTGAGGGAAGGCCGCAGCCCCAGCATTTT.

The chain joins TRBV19 to TRBJ1-5, with D unresolved. This CDR3 has 12 amino acids. The V gene's germline CDR1 is LNHDA and CDR2 SQIVND (reference sequence). With 3 bases removed from V and 5 bases from J, the gap between germline ends came to 5 bases. For the CDR3, the DNA is TGTGCCAGTAGTATGCAGGATCAGCCCCAGCATTTT. This sequence encodes CASSMQDQPQHF.

The chain has TRBV10-3 and TRBJ2-1, with 7 nucleotides matching TRBD2. This CDR3 has 14 residues. V trimming: 10 bases; J trimming: 10 bases; junction bases outside the gene matches: 16. Germline V gene sequence: CDR1 ENHRY, CDR2 SYGVKD. CDR3 coding DNA: TGTGCCACCTTAGTGGGCGGGAGTTCGGGCGAGCAGTTCTTC. This translates into CATLVGGSSGEQFF.

J is TRBJ2-7 and V is TRBV25-1; 8 positions agree with TRBD1. There are 14 residues in the CDR3. The V and J ends lost 3 bases and 7 bases, in that order; junction bases with no gene match: 8. The germline gives CDR1 MGHDK, CDR2 SYGVNS. CDR3 residues: CASSDDRGSREQYF. The CDR3 bases are TGTGCCAGCAGTGACGACAGGGGAAGTCGAGAGCAGTACTTC.

This clone appeared once. The chain carries TRBV11-2 and TRBJ1-1; 7 bases fit TRBD1. The CDR3 spans 15 residues. Germline assignment: CDR1 SGHAT and CDR2 FQNNGV. V shed 5 bases, J shed 3 bases, and the junction held 9 bases outside the gene matches. The CDR3 is CASSVNPTGYTEAFF. In DNA form, the CDR3 reads TGTGCCAGCAGCGTCAACCCGACAGGGTACACTGAAGCTTTCTTT.

This rearrangement joins TRBV5-1 to TRBJ2-3; 7 positions agree with TRBD2. The V and J ends lost 5 bases and 0 bases, in that order; junction bases with no gene match: 6. The CDR3 consists of 15 residues. CDR1 SGHRS and CDR2 YFSETQ come from the germline V gene. The CDR3 DNA follows: TGCGCCAGCAGTTTACCTAGCGGTAGCACAGATACGCAGTATTTT. Protein sequence: CASSLPSGSTDTQYF.

This clone was counted a few times. The J gene is TRBJ1-1, the V gene TRBV2; the D is unclear. V was pared by 8 bases and J by 2 bases, with 12 bases between. Germline assignment: CDR1 SNHLY and CDR2 FYNNEI. The CDR3 totals 13 residues. CDR3 coding DNA: TGTGCCAGCCTTATCGGGGTAAACACTGAAGCTTTCTTT. This gives the protein CASLIGVNTEAFF.